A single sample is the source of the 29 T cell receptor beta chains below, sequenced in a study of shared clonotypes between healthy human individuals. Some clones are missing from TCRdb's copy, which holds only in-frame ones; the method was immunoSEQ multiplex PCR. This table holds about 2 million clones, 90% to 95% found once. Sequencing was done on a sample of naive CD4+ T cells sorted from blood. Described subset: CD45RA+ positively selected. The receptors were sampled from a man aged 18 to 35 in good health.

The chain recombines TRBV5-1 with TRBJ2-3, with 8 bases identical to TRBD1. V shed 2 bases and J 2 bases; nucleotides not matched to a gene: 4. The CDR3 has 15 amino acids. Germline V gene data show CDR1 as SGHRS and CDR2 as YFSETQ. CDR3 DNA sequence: TGCGCCAGCAGCTTTTACAGGGGGATCACAGATACGCAGTATTTT. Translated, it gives CASSFYRGITDTQYF. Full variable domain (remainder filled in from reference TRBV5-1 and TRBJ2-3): KAGVTQTPRYLIKTRGQQVTLSCSPISGHRSVSWYQQTPGQGLQFLFEYFSETQRNKGNFPGRFSGRQFSNSRSEMNVSTLELGDSALYLCASSFYRGITDTQYFGPGTRLTVL.

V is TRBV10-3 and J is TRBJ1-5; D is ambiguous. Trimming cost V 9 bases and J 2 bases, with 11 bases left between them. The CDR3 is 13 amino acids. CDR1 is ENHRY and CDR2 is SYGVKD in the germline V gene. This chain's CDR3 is CAINSEGNQPQHF. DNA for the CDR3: TGTGCCATAAACAGCGAGGGCAATCAGCCCCAGCATTTT.

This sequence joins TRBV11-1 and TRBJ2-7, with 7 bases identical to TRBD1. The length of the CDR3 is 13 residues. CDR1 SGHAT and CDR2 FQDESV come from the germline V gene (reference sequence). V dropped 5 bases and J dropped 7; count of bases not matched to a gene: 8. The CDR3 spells CASSPDRVGEQYF. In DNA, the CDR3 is TGTGCCAGCAGCCCAGACAGGGTGGGGGAGCAGTACTTC.

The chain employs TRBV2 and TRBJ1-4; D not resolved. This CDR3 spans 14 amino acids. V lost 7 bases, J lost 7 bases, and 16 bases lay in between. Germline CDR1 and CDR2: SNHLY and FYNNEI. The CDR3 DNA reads TGTGCCAGCATTTCGGTGGGTCCTGGTGAAAAACTGTTTTTT. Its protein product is CASISVGPGEKLFF.

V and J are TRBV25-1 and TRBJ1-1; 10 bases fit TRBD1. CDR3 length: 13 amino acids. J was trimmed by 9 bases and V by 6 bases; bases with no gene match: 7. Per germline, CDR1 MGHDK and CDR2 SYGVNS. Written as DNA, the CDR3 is TGTGCCAGCAGCTGGACAGGGGGATTGAAAGCTTTCTTT. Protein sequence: CASSWTGGLKAFF.

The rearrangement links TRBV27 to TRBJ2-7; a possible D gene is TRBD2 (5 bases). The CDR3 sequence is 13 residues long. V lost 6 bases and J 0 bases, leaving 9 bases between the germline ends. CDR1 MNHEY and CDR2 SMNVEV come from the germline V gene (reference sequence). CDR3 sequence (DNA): TGTGCCAGCAGACACAGCGGCTCCTACGAGCAGTACTTC. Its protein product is CASRHSGSYEQYF.

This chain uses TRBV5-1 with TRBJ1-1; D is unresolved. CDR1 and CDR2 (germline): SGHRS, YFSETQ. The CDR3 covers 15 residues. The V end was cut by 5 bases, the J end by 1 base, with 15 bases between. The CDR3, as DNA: TGCGCCAGCAGTCCTTCCCCCAATTCGAACACTGAAGCTTTCTTT. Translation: CASSPSPNSNTEAFF.

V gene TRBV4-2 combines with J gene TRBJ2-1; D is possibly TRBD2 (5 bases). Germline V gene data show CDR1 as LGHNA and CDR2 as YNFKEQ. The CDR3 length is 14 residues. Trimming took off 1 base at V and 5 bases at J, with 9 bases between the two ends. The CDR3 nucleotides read TGTGCCAGCAGCCAAGTCGGGGAACACAATGAGCAGTTCTTC. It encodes CASSQVGEHNEQFF.

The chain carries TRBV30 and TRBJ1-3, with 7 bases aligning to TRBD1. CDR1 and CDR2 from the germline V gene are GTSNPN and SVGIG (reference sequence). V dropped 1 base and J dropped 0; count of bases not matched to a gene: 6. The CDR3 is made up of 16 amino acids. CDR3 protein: CAWSARQGSSGNTIYF. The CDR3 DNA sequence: TGTGCCTGGAGTGCTCGACAGGGCAGCTCTGGAAACACCATATATTTT.

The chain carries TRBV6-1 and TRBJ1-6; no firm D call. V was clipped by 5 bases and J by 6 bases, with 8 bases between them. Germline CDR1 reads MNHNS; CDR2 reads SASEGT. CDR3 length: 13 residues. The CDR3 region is CASSPDGNSPLHF. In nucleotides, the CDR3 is TGTGCCAGCAGTCCGGACGGTAATTCACCCCTCCACTTT.

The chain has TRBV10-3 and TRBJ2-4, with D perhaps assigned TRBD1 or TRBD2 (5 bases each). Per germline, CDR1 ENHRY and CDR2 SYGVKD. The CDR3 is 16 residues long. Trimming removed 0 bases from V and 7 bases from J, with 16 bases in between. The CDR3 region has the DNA TGTGCCATCAGTGAGTCCGGAGTTCTAGCAGGGAACATTCAGTACTTC. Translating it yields CAISESGVLAGNIQYF.

The CDR3 spells CASSQGAFAKNTEEAFF. The CDR3 DNA reads TGCGCCAGCAGCCAAGGGGCCTTCGCTAAGAACACTGAGGAGGCTTTCTTT. V is TRBV4-1 and J is TRBJ1-1; D is ambiguous. V was cut by 1 base and J by 11 bases, with 26 bases left in between. The CDR3 runs 17 residues. From germline, CDR1 is MGHRA and CDR2 YSYEKL.

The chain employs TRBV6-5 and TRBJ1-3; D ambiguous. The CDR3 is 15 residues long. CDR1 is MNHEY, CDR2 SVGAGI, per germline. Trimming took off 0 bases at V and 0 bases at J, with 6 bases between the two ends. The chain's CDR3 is CASSYSSVSGNTIYF. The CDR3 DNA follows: TGTGCCAGCAGTTACTCGTCCGTCTCTGGAAACACCATATATTTT.

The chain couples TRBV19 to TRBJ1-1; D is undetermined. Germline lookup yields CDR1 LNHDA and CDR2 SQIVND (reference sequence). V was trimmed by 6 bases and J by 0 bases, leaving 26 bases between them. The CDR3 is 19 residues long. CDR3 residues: CASSLVTVRRASLNTEAFF. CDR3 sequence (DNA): TGTGCCAGTAGCCTCGTCACCGTTAGGAGGGCCTCCCTGAACACTGAAGCTTTCTTT.

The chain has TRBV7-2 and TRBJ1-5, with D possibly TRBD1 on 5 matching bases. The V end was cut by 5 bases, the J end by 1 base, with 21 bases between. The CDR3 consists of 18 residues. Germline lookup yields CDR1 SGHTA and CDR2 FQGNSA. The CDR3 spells CASSPRSYWGGSNQPQHF. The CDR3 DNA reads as TGTGCCAGCAGCCCCCGCTCGTATTGGGGGGGGAGCAATCAGCCCCAGCATTTT.

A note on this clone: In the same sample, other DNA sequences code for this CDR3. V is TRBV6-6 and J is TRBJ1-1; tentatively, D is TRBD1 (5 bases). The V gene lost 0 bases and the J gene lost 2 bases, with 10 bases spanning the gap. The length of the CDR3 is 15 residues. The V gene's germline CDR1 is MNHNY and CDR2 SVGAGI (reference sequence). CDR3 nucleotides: TGTGCCAGCAGTTACTCGAGTCAGGGAAACACTGAAGCTTTCTTT. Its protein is CASSYSSQGNTEAFF.

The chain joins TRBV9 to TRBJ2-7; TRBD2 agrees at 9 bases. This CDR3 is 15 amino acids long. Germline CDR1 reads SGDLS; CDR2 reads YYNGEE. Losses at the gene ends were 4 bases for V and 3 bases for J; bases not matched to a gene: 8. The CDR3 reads CASSLGTSSFYEQYF. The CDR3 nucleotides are TGTGCCAGCAGCCTAGGGACTAGCTCCTTCTACGAGCAGTACTTC.

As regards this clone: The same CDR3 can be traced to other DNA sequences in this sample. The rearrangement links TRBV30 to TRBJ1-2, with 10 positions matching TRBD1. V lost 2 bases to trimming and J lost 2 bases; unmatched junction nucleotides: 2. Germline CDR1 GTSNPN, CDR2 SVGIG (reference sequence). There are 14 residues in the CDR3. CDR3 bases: TGTGCCTGGAGTAGGGACAGGGGAAACTATGGCTACACCTTC. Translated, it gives CAWSRDRGNYGYTF.

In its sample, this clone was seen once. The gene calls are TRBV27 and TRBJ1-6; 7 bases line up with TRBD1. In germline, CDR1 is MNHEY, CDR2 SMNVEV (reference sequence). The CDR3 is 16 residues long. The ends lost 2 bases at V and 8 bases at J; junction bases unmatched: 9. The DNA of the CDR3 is TGTGCCAGCAGTTTAGCACCGGGACAGCCTTATTCACCCCTCCACTTT. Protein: CASSLAPGQPYSPLHF.

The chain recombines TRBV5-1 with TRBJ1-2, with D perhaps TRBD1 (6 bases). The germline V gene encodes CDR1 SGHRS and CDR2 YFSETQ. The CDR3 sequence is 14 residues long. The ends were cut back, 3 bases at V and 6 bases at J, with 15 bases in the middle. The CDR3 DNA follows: TGCGCCAGCAGCTCGTCCAGGGGCCCGGATGGCTACACCTTC. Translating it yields CASSSSRGPDGYTF.

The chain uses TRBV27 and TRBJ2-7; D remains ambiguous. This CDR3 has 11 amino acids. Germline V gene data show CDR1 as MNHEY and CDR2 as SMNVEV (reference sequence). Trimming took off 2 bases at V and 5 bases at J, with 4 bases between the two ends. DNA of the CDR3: TGTGCCAGCAGTTTAGGGAACGAGCAGTACTTC. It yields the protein CASSLGNEQYF.

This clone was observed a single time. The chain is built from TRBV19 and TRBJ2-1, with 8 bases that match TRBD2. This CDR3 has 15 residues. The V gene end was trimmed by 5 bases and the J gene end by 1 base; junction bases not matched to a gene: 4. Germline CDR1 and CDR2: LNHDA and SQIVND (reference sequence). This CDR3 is CASSRGRISYNEQFF. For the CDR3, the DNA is TGTGCCAGTAGTCGCGGGAGGATATCCTACAATGAGCAGTTCTTC.

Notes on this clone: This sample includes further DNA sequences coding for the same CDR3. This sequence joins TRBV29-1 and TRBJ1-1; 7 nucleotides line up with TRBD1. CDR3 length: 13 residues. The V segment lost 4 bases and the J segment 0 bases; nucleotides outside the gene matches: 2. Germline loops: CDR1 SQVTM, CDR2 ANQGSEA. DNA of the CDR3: TGCAGCGTTGTAAGGGGGCTGAACACTGAAGCTTTCTTT. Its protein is CSVVRGLNTEAFF.

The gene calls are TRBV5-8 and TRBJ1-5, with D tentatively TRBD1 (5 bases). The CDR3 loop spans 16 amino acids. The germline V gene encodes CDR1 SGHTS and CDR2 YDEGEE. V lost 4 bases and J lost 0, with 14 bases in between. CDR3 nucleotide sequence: TGTGCCAGCAGCGCCGAGGGGTTTTATAGCAATCAGCCCCAGCATTTT. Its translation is CASSAEGFYSNQPQHF.

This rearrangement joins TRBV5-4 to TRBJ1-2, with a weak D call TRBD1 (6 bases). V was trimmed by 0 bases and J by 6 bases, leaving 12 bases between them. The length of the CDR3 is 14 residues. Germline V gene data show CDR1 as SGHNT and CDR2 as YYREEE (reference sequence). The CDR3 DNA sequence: TGTGCCAGCAGCTTGGGGCCAGGGGTGGATGGCTACACCTTC. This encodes CASSLGPGVDGYTF.

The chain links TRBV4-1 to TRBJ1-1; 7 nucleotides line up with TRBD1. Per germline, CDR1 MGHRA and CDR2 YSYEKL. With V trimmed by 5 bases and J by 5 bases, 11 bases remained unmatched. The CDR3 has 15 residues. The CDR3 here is CASSTPDRERTEAFF. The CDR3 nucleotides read TGCGCCAGCAGCACACCTGACAGGGAAAGGACTGAAGCTTTCTTT.

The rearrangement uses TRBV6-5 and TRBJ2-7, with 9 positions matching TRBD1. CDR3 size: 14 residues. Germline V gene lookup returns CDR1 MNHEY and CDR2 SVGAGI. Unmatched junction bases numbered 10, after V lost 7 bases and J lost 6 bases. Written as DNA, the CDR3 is TGTGCCAGCAACCCGGGACAGGGCCCTCCCGAGCAGTACTTC. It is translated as CASNPGQGPPEQYF.

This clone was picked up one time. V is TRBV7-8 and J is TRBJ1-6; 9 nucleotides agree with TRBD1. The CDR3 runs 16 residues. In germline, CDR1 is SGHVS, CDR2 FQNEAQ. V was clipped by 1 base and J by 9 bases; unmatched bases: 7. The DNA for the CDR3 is TGTGCCAGCAGCTTAGTCAGACAGGGGGTCGGTTCACCCCTCCACTTT. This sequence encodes CASSLVRQGVGSPLHF.

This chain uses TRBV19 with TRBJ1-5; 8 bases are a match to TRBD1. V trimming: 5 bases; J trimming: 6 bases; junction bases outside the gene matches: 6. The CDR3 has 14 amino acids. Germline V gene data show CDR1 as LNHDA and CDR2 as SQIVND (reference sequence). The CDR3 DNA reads TGTGCCAGTAGTCGGACAGGGTCAACTCAGCCCCAGCATTTT. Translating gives CASSRTGSTQPQHF.